These 22 T cell receptor beta chains came from one sample sequenced in a study of cytomegalovirus exposure and HLA in healthy donors. PCR employed 60 Vbeta and 13 Jbeta primers. The data were produced by immunoSEQ multiplex PCR, yet TCRdb's version contains in-frame clones alone and is incomplete. This table has roughly 120,000 clones, just over 75% appearing once. Sequences were obtained from PBMCs. These receptors originate from a man between 25 and 39 years old in good health and CMV-seropositive.

This chain links TRBV4-3 with TRBJ1-5; TRBD1 might be the D (6 bases). This CDR3 comprises 17 residues. Trimming cost V 3 bases and J 6 bases, with 21 bases left between them. CDR1 LGHNA and CDR2 YSLEER come from the germline V gene. The CDR3 DNA reads TGCGCCAGCAGCCAGTTCCTTACAGGGTCGCCAGGTCAGCCCCAGCATTTT. As protein: CASSQFLTGSPGQPQHF.

The rearrangement uses TRBV5-6 and TRBJ2-1; 13 nucleotides agree with TRBD2. The V and J ends lost 5 bases and 7 bases, in that order; junction bases with no gene match: 9. Germline values: CDR1 SGHDT, CDR2 YYEEEE. This CDR3 has 16 residues. CDR3 DNA sequence: TGTGCCAGCAGGGGGATGGGACTAGCGGGGAGTAATGAGCAGTTCTTC. It translates to CASRGMGLAGSNEQFF.

This sequence joins TRBV6-4 and TRBJ2-1; 7 nucleotides match TRBD1. Germline V gene sequence: CDR1 MRHNA, CDR2 SNTAGT. The CDR3 contains 16 residues. V lost 6 bases, J lost 0 bases, and 8 bases stayed unmatched. CDR3 in amino acids: CASSRDSHSSYNEQFF. The CDR3 DNA sequence: TGTGCCAGCAGCCGGGACAGCCACAGCTCCTACAATGAGCAGTTCTTC.

V is TRBV18 and J is TRBJ2-1, with D possibly TRBD2 on 5 matching bases. The V gene lost 3 bases and the J gene lost 0 bases, with 18 bases spanning the gap. CDR3 length: 18 amino acids. Per germline, CDR1 KGHSH and CDR2 LQKENI. The CDR3 loop reads CASSPFVPTGSSYNEQFF. DNA of the CDR3: TGTGCCAGCTCACCTTTCGTCCCAACGGGAAGCTCCTACAATGAGCAGTTCTTC.

The chain employs TRBV19 and TRBJ1-2; D may be TRBD1 (5 bases). From germline, CDR1 is LNHDA and CDR2 SQIVND (reference sequence). V lost 8 bases, J lost 5 bases, and 18 bases lay in between. The CDR3 contains 14 residues. The CDR3 sequence is CASFDRGGGYGYTF. The CDR3 coding sequence is TGTGCCAGTTTTGACCGGGGGGGAGGATATGGCTACACCTTC.

The gene calls are TRBV28 and TRBJ1-5, with TRBD1 as a possible D gene (6 bases). Trimming pared 2 bases from V and 1 base from J, leaving 6 bases between. Per germline, CDR1 MDHEN and CDR2 SYDVKM. CDR3 length equals 14 residues. In DNA, the CDR3 is TGTGCCAGCAGTTTAGGGGGCAGCAATCAGCCCCAGCATTTT. Its protein product is CASSLGGSNQPQHF.

This clone showed up just a few times. This CDR3 reads CASSPRDISSYEQYF. CDR3 DNA: TGTGCCAGCAGCCCCCGGGACATCTCCTCCTACGAGCAGTACTTC. V gene TRBV6-6 combines with J gene TRBJ2-7, with D possibly matching TRBD1 (6 bases). CDR3 length equals 15 residues. Germline V lookup: CDR1 MNHNY, CDR2 SVGAGI (reference sequence). V gave up 6 bases and J gave up 0 bases, with 15 bases separating them.

The chain couples TRBV7-2 to TRBJ2-5; 8 positions agree with TRBD1. The CDR3 has 14 amino acids. After removal of 6 bases from V and 5 bases from J, the junction contained 8 bases not matched to a gene. The germline CDR1 and CDR2 sequences are SGHTA and FQGNSA. Written as DNA, the CDR3 is TGTGCCAGCAGTGGACAGGGTGGTTGGGAGACCCAGTACTTC. The encoded protein is CASSGQGGWETQYF.

The chain links TRBV6-5 to TRBJ1-6; TRBD1 matches at 7 bases. The CDR3 is 14 residues long. Germline V CDR1 and CDR2: MNHEY, SVGAGI. V gave up 8 bases and J gave up 6 bases; unmatched junction bases: 7. The CDR3 DNA reads TGTGCCAGCCATACGGGACAGCTTAATTCACCCCTCCACTTT. Protein: CASHTGQLNSPLHF.

The CDR3 coding sequence is TGTGCCAGCAGGCCTAGCGGGGAAAGGGAGCAGTTCTTC. This translates into CASRPSGEREQFF. The chain is built from TRBV27 and TRBJ2-1; 9 bases line up with TRBD2. J gave up 10 bases and V 6 bases, and 7 bases lay outside the gene matches. Germline assignment: CDR1 MNHEY and CDR2 SMNVEV (reference sequence). The CDR3 covers 13 residues.

J is TRBJ2-5 and V is TRBV5-4; TRBD2 matches at 11 bases. The trim removed 4 bases at V and 5 bases at J, leaving 7 bases unmatched. The length of the CDR3 is 15 residues. Germline V gene sequence: CDR1 SGHNT, CDR2 YYREEE (reference sequence). This chain's CDR3 is CASSLETSGAETQYF. The CDR3 bases are TGTGCCAGCAGCCTCGAGACTAGCGGGGCGGAGACCCAGTACTTC.

This sequence joins TRBV5-5 and TRBJ2-1, with D possibly matching TRBD2 (6 bases). The ends were cut back, 5 bases at V and 10 bases at J, with 22 bases in the middle. This CDR3 region has 15 residues. The germline V gene encodes CDR1 SGHKS and CDR2 YYEKEE (reference sequence). The CDR3 DNA is TGTGCCAGCAGGCCGGTAGAGCGGGCGGAGCGGGAGCAGTTCTTC. Translation gives CASRPVERAEREQFF.

The chain is built from TRBV11-1 and TRBJ1-1; TRBD1 might be the D (5 bases). The ends were cut back, 3 bases at V and 6 bases at J, with 17 bases in the middle. CDR3 length: 15 residues. Germline V gene data show CDR1 as SGHAT and CDR2 as FQDESV (reference sequence). The CDR3 coding sequence is TGTGCCAGCAGCTTGACCCCCGGACGGGACTCTGAAGCTTTCTTT. It is translated as CASSLTPGRDSEAFF.

The CDR3 sequence is CASSPGAGPGNEQFF. CDR3 sequence (DNA): TGTGCCAGCAGCCCAGGGGCAGGTCCAGGGAATGAGCAGTTCTTC. The genes are TRBV7-3 and TRBJ2-1; tentative D call: TRBD1 (6 bases). V was pared by 5 bases and J by 7 bases, with 18 bases between. The CDR3 is made up of 15 amino acids. CDR1 and CDR2 from the germline V gene are SGHTA and FQGTGA.

In this sample, this clone turned up a few times. Distinct nucleotide sequences in the sample also encode this CDR3. The genes are TRBV4-3 and TRBJ1-1, with D possibly being TRBD1 (6 bases). V was trimmed by 6 bases and J by 3 bases, leaving 11 bases between them. This CDR3 is 13 amino acids long. Germline-derived CDR1 and CDR2 are LGHNA and YSLEER. DNA of the CDR3: TGCGCCAGCAGTCCACAGGGCTACACTGAAGCTTTCTTT. Amino acids: CASSPQGYTEAFF.

The chain has TRBV10-1 and TRBJ2-5; the D gene is possibly TRBD1 (5 bases). V lost 6 bases to trimming and J lost 2 bases, with 28 bases between them. Germline V CDR1 and CDR2: WNHNN, SYGVQD (reference sequence). The CDR3 has 19 amino acids. CDR3 in amino acids: CASSRTRFPETDLQETQYF. CDR3 DNA: TGCGCCAGCAGCCGGACACGATTCCCCGAAACGGACCTGCAAGAGACCCAGTACTTC.

This chain connects TRBV27 to TRBJ2-1; 10 nucleotides align to TRBD1. Per the germline V gene, CDR1 is MNHEY and CDR2 is SMNVEV (reference sequence). The CDR3 is 15 residues long. The junction had 5 bases not matched to a gene; V was cut back by 5 bases and J by 4 bases. The CDR3 DNA follows: TGTGCCAGCAGTCCCGTGGGACAGGGGTACAATGAGCAGTTCTTC. Protein: CASSPVGQGYNEQFF.

This chain links TRBV6-6 with TRBJ2-1, with D tentatively TRBD2 (6 bases). Trimming removed 11 bases at V and 4 bases at J, with 9 bases between. Germline-derived CDR1 and CDR2 are MNHNY and SVGAGI (reference sequence). The CDR3 covers 11 residues. As DNA, the CDR3 is TGTGCCGGAGGGTCATACAATGAGCAGTTCTTC. It codes for CAGGSYNEQFF.

The J gene is TRBJ1-3, the V gene TRBV7-2; D remains unclear. The length of the CDR3 is 14 residues. The V and J ends lost 4 bases and 4 bases respectively, with 11 bases between them. The germline V gene encodes CDR1 SGHTA and CDR2 FQGNSA. The chain's CDR3 is CASSSPGWGNTIYF. In nucleotides, the CDR3 is TGTGCCAGCAGCTCCCCGGGGTGGGGAAACACCATATATTTT.

The chain is built from TRBV19 and TRBJ2-1; D may be TRBD1 (6 bases). V was clipped by 4 bases and J by 7 bases, with 20 bases between them. CDR3 length: 16 amino acids. Looked up from germline, CDR1 is LNHDA and CDR2 is SQIVND (reference sequence). The DNA for the CDR3 is TGTGCCAGTAGTAGGCTACAGGGACCGGACAGAAATGAGCAGTTCTTC. Its translation is CASSRLQGPDRNEQFF.

In nucleotides, the CDR3 is TGTGCCAGCAGCTTAGCCCGGGGACAGGGGGCACCCTACTTC. This sequence encodes CASSLARGQGAPYF. The chain combines TRBV11-2 with TRBJ2-7; 12 bases match TRBD1. The length of the CDR3 is 14 residues. Germline V gene sequence: CDR1 SGHAT, CDR2 FQNNGV. V was clipped by 1 base and J by 13 bases; unmatched bases: 8.

The CDR3 reads CASSLGMGPDQPQHF. CDR3 DNA: TGTGCCAGCAGCTTAGGTATGGGGCCCGATCAGCCCCAGCATTTT. The V call is TRBV7-6, the J call TRBJ1-5; D might be TRBD1 (5 bases). V lost 1 base, J lost 5 bases, and 12 bases lay in between. The CDR3 length is 15 residues. Germline lookup yields CDR1 SGHVS and CDR2 FNYEAQ.